This T cell receptor (beta chain) is from a study of PD-1 blockade in classical Hodgkin lymphoma. Study-wide results and limits: The study reported lower baseline TCR diversity in newly diagnosed patients than in healthy donors.

Note on this clone: Its antigen is as yet unknown.

Documented time point: newly diagnosed, previously untreated cHL patient sample. Magnetic negative selection served to purify CD4+ T cells out of PBMCs that had been thawed. The repertoire was sequenced with immunoSEQ multiplex PCR; TCRdb's copy has only in-frame clones and lacks some. This table has 20,000 to 30,000 clones, about 90% appearing once. V dropped 5 bases and J dropped 6 bases, with 19 bases sitting between them. Germline values: CDR1 MNHEY, CDR2 SVGAGI. The CDR3 extends over 15 amino acids. The gene calls are TRBV6-5 and TRBJ1-2, with D perhaps TRBD1 (6 bases). This sequence was found in a human donor with classical Hodgkin lymphoma. Sequencing was done on a sample of CD4+ T cells from blood. The CDR3 loop reads CASSRGTLVLDGYTF. The CDR3 nucleotides read TGTGCCAGCAGTCGAGGGACATTAGTCTTAGATGGCTACACCTTC.